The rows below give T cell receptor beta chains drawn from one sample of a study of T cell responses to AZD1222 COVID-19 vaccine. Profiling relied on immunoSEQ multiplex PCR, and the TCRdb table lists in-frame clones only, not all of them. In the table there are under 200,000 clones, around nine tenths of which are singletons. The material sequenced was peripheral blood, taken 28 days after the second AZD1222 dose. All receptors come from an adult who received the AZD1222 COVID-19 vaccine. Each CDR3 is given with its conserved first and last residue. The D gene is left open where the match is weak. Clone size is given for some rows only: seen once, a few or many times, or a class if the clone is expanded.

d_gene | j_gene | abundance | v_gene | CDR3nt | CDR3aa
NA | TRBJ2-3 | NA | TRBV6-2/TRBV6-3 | TGTGCCAGCAGCTCCGGGACCCACCCCTTTAGGCAGTATTTT | CASSSGTHPFRQYF
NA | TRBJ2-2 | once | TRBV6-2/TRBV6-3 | TGTGCCAGCAGTTACCGCAGACGTACCGGGGAGCTGTTTTTT | CASSYRRRTGELFF
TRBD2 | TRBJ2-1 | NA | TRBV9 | TGTGCCAGCAGCGTAGAACTAGCGGCGTACAATGAGCAGTTCTTC | CASSVELAAYNEQFF
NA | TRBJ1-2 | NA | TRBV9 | TGTGCCAGCAGCGTACACCTCGAAGAAGGCTACACCTTC | CASSVHLEEGYTF
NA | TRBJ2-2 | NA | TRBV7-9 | TGTGCCAGCAGCTTAAGGGACCCGGGGCAGGGGGAGCTGTTTTTT | CASSLRDPGQGELFF
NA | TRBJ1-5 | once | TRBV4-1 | TGCGCCAGCAGCCAAGATCCCGGGGTAAGCCAGCCCCAGCATTTT | CASSQDPGVSQPQHF
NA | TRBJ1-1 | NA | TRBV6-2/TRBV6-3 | TGTGCCAGCAGCTACTCCAGGGTCACTGAAGCTTTCTTT | CASSYSRVTEAFF
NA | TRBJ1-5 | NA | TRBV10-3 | TGTGCCATCAGTGACTTGGGTAGCAATCAGCCCCAGCATTTT | CAISDLGSNQPQHF
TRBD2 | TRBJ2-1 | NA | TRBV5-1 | TGCGCCAGCAGCTTGGGGGGCCTGGGACTATTAAACAATGAGCAGTTCTTC | CASSLGGLGLLNNEQFF
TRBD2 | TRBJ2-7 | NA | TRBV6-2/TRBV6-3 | TGTGCCAGCAGTAGCGGACTAGCGGGGACTTCCTACGAGCAGTACTTC | CASSSGLAGTSYEQYF
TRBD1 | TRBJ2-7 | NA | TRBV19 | TGTGCCAGTAGTAGGGGACAGTTCTACGAGCAGTACTTC | CASSRGQFYEQYF
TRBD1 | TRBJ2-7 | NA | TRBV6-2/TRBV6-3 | TGTGCCAGCAGTCCCGGGACAGGGGTGAGCGAGCAGTACTTC | CASSPGTGVSEQYF
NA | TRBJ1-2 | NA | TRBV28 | TGTGCCAGCAGTCCAGAAATCTATGGCTACACCTTC | CASSPEIYGYTF
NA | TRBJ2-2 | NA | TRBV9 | TGTGCCAGCAGCAACCGGGTCCTGAACACCGGGGAGCTGTTTTTT | CASSNRVLNTGELFF
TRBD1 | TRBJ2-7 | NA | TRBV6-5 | TGTGCCAGCCTGGACAGGGCATTTGACGAGCAGTACTTC | CASLDRAFDEQYF
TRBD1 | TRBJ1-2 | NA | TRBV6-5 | TGTGCCATCTCCGGGACAGGGGGAGGCTACACCTTC | CAISGTGGGYTF
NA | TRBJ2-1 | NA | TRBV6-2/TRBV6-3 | TGTGCCAGCAGCCCCCTCTCCAAGAACAATGAGCAGTTCTTC | CASSPLSKNNEQFF
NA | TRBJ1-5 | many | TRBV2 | TGTGCCAGCAGTAGACAAGGCAATCAGCCCCAGCATTTT | CASSRQGNQPQHF
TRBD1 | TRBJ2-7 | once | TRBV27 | TGTGCCAGCAGCAAACATGTCCTCCCATGGACAGGGGGCGCGTACGAGCAGTACTTC | CASSKHVLPWTGGAYEQYF
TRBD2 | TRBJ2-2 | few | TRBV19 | TGTGCCAGTACCGGGACTAGCATCACCGGGGAGCTGTTTTTT | CASTGTSITGELFF
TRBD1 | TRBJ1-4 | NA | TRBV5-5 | TGTGCCAGCAGCCCGCAGGGGGCGGCTAATGAAAAACTGTTTTTT | CASSPQGAANEKLFF
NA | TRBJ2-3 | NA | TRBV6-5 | TGTGCCAGCAGGGGGGCAGATACGCAGTATTTT | CASRGADTQYF
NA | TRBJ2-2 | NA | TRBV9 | TGTGCCAGCAGATGGGGGGCGAACACCGGGGAGCTGTTTTTT | CASRWGANTGELFF
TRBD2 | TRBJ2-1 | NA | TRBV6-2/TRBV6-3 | TGTGCCAGCAGTTTGGGACTAGCGATGGATGAGCAGTTCTTC | CASSLGLAMDEQFF
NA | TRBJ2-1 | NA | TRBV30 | TGTGCCTGGAGTGTCGGAGCCGGGGGAGTGGATGAGCAGTTCTTC | CAWSVGAGGVDEQFF
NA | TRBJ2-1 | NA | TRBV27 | TGTGCCAGCAGTTTATCGACAGGCTACAATGAGCAGTTCTTC | CASSLSTGYNEQFF
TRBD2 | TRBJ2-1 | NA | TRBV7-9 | TGTGCCAGCAGCTTGGGGACTAGCGGGGAGCAGTTCTTC | CASSLGTSGEQFF
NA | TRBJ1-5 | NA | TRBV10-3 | TGTGCCATCAGCGGATCGGCTTTGAATCAGCCCCAGCATTTT | CAISGSALNQPQHF
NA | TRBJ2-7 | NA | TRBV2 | TGTGCCAGCATGGCGGGGGCCGGCTACGAGCAGTACTTC | CASMAGAGYEQYF
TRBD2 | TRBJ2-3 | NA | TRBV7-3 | TGTGCCAGCAGCTGGGGGGGTTCTTCAGATACGCAGTATTTT | CASSWGGSSDTQYF